Sequencing of this T cell receptor (beta chain) was carried out in a study of shared clonotypes between healthy human individuals. Findings of the study overall: Clonotype sharing levels among donors were expected to vary with sequencing depth.

Every subset's genomic DNA went evenly onto several immunoSEQ plates. Profiled with immunoSEQ multiplex PCR; TCRdb holds only in-frame clones, not every one. Of about 2.3 million clones detected, 85% to 95% appear once; the ten largest clones hold 0.37%. J lost 4 bases, V lost 5 bases, and 2 bases had no gene match. There are 15 residues in the CDR3. Germline CDR1 reads MDHEN; CDR2 reads SYDVKM. Concerning this clone itself: As yet, its antigen is unknown.

This TCR was sampled from a man aged 18 to 35 in good health. Some clones in this sample may be carry-over from other donors' samples. The sequencing sample was made of naive CD4+ T cells from PBMCs. Subset: CD45RA+ positively selected. The chain recombines TRBV28 with TRBJ2-2; TRBD2 matches 12 bases. CDR3 coding DNA: TGTGCCAGCAGTAGGGGACTAGCGGGCACCGGGGAGCTGTTTTTT. It is translated as CASSRGLAGTGELFF.